Each of the 6 T cell receptor beta chains below was sequenced from the same sample in a study of T cells after yellow fever vaccination. From the 5' RACE reads, TCRdb called clonotypes with MiXCR, one entry per CDR3 protein. Of a few hundred thousand distinct CDR3 sequences listed, around 6.8% are singletons. The input for sequencing was PBMCs, taken more than 35 days after the first yellow fever vaccination. These receptors were taken from a man aged 18 to 30 who received the YFV17D yellow fever vaccine.

This clonotype was picked up many times. The gene calls are TRBV29-1 and TRBJ2-5, with D perhaps given as TRBD1 or TRBD2 (5 bases each). V lost 7 bases and J lost 3, with 12 bases in between. CDR3 length: 12 amino acids. The V gene's germline CDR1 is SQVTM and CDR2 ANQGSEA. The CDR3 region is CSASGTKETQYF. CDR3 nucleotide sequence: TGCAGCGCCTCCGGGACGAAAGAGACCCAGTACTTC.

Only a few counts were recorded for this clonotype. The V call is TRBV4-1, the J call TRBJ2-2; TRBD2 is a possible D gene (6 bases). Per germline, CDR1 MGHRA and CDR2 YSYEKL. V lost 0 bases, J lost 10 bases, and 15 bases lay in between. The CDR3 runs 15 residues. CDR3 residues: CASSQDWLALEELFF. The CDR3 DNA sequence: TGCGCCAGCAGCCAAGATTGGCTAGCGTTAGAGGAGCTGTTTTTT.

The gene calls are TRBV7-2 and TRBJ2-7; D unresolved. Trimming left V 2 bases short and J 2 bases short, with 7 bases between. The V gene's germline CDR1 is SGHTA and CDR2 FQGNSA. This CDR3 contains 13 residues. CDR3 nucleotides: TGTGCCAGCAGCTTAAACGGTGCCTACGAGCAGTACTTC. Its protein product is CASSLNGAYEQYF.

About this clonotype itself: With a much larger clone just one base away, this may be a read error. The chain links TRBV4-1 to TRBJ2-7; either TRBD1 or TRBD2 may fit D (5 bases each). The CDR3 extends over 12 amino acids. V was clipped by 2 bases and J by 6 bases, with 8 bases between them. In germline, CDR1 is MGHRA, CDR2 YSYEKL. CDR3 in DNA: TGCGCCAGCAGCCAACCTGGGACCGAGCAGTACTTC. Translation gives CASSQPGTEQYF.

The chain combines TRBV29-1 with TRBJ1-1; D is uncertain. Germline values: CDR1 SQVTM, CDR2 ANQGSEA. V was trimmed by 1 base and J by 0 bases, leaving 3 bases between them. There are 12 residues in the CDR3. The CDR3 sequence: CSVEGVNTEAFF. The DNA for the CDR3 is TGCAGCGTTGAAGGCGTGAACACTGAAGCTTTCTTT.

This clonotype was counted between two and nine times. CDR3 residues: CAILLRTRRPANTGELFF. The CDR3 region has the DNA TGCGCCATCCTACTCAGGACACGCCGGCCCGCGAACACCGGGGAGCTGTTTTTT. V is TRBV4-1 and J is TRBJ2-2, with D possibly being TRBD1 (5 bases). Germline V CDR1 and CDR2: MGHRA, YSYEKL. The CDR3 covers 18 residues. V lost 10 bases and J lost 0, with 24 bases in between.